This TCR beta chain was recorded in a study of blood T cell repertoires in COVID-19. Looking at the study overall: Samples taken during acute and convalescent COVID-19 were collected in the United States, Italy and Spain. The cDNA or gDNA used as material had been derived from T cells, B-cell-depleted T cells, or PBMCs.

Trimming pared 2 bases from V and 0 bases from J, leaving 12 bases between. In germline, CDR1 is SGHRS, CDR2 YFSETQ. The CDR3 covers 16 residues. As handled by the study authors: Amplification of reference gene primers was used by the study to estimate nucleated cell counts. Some clones are missing from TCRdb's copy, which holds only in-frame ones; the method was immunoSEQ multiplex PCR. D and trimming were read from the DNA, whereas the V and J calls and clone size are those reported in that table. The repertoire holds 120,000 or so clones, with roughly 85% as singletons. The genes are TRBV5-1 and TRBJ2-1; D unresolved. The sequence derives from a woman aged 80 or older with acute or convalescent COVID-19. The sample was peripheral blood. CDR3 in amino acids: CASSLRASSSYNEQFF. CDR3 bases: TGCGCCAGCAGCTTAAGAGCTTCTAGCTCCTACAATGAGCAGTTCTTC.